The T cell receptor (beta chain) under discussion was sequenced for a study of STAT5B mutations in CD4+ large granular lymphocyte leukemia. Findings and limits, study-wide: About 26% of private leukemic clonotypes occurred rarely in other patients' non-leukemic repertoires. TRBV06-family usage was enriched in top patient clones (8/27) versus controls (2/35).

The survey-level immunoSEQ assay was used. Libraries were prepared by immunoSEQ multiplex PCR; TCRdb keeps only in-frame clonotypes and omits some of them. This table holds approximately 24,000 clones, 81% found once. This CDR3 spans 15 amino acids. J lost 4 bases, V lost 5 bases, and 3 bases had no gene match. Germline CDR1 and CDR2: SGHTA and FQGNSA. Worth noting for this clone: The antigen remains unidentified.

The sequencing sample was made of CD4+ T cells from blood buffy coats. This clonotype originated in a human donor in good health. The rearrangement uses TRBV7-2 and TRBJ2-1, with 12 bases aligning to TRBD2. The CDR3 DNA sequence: TGTGCCAGCAGCCGGACTAGCGGGGTGTACAATGAGCAGTTCTTC. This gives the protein CASSRTSGVYNEQFF.